The 25 T cell receptor beta chains in this list originate from one sample, sequenced in a study of cytomegalovirus exposure and HLA in healthy donors. Use of 60 Vbeta and 13 Jbeta primers characterized the PCR. Sequencing used immunoSEQ multiplex PCR; TCRdb keeps in-frame clones, though not all of them. The sample comprises about 150,000 clones, 65% to 75% of which are singletons, and almost 4.5% rests with the top ten. The specimen was PBMCs. The source is a man in his 60s in good health and CMV-seronegative.

This clone was seen only a few times. The chain couples TRBV29-1 to TRBJ1-5, with 9 bases matching TRBD1. CDR1 and CDR2 from the germline V gene are SQVTM and ANQGSEA. V dropped 7 bases and J dropped 2; count of bases not matched to a gene: 12. This CDR3 contains 16 residues. The CDR3 DNA reads as TGCAGCGCTAGTACAGGGGGCATAGAAGGCAATCAGCCCCAGCATTTT. Translating gives CSASTGGIEGNQPQHF. Variable domain in full (rest from reference TRBV29-1 and TRBJ1-5): SAVISQKPSRDICQRGTSLTIQCQVDSQVTMMFWYRQQPGQSLTLIATANQGSEATYESGFVIDKFPISRPNLTFSTLTVSNMSPEDSSIYLCSASTGGIEGNQPQHFGDGTRLSIL.

This rearrangement joins TRBV28 to TRBJ2-7; D is perhaps TRBD1 (5 bases). The CDR3 is made up of 12 amino acids. The germline V gene encodes CDR1 MDHEN and CDR2 SYDVKM. V dropped 7 bases and J dropped 2 bases, with 9 bases sitting between them. CDR3 residues: CASNRGTYEQYF. In nucleotides, the CDR3 is TGTGCCAGCAATAGGGGAACCTACGAGCAGTACTTC.

About this clone itself: The sample carries other DNA sequences with the same CDR3. The chain recombines TRBV27 with TRBJ1-1; 9 bases agree with TRBD1. The germline V gene has CDR1 MNHEY and CDR2 SMNVEV (reference sequence). J gave up 3 bases and V 6 bases, and 17 bases lay outside the gene matches. This CDR3 region has 18 residues. The CDR3 protein is CASRPPYRDRAWHTEAFF. Here the CDR3 DNA reads TGTGCCAGCAGACCTCCTTACCGGGACAGGGCTTGGCACACTGAAGCTTTCTTT.

The rearrangement joins TRBV4-3 to TRBJ1-5; 7 bases fit TRBD1. CDR3 length equals 17 residues. Germline CDR1 reads LGHNA; CDR2 reads YSLEER. After removal of 1 base from V and 3 bases from J, the junction contained 9 bases not matched to a gene. This chain's CDR3 is CASSQALTGPSNQPQHF. The CDR3 coding sequence is TGCGCCAGCAGCCAAGCGTTGACAGGGCCCTCCAATCAGCCCCAGCATTTT.

The chain joins TRBV6-1 to TRBJ2-7; 8 bases fit TRBD2. V lost 6 bases, J lost 5 bases, and 6 bases stayed unmatched. This CDR3 region has 13 residues. Looked up from germline, CDR1 is MNHNS and CDR2 is SASEGT. The CDR3 region is CASSFAGGNEQYF. The CDR3, as DNA: TGTGCCAGCAGCTTTGCGGGAGGTAACGAGCAGTACTTC.

V gene TRBV7-6 combines with J gene TRBJ2-7, with 7 bases identical to TRBD1. CDR1 SGHVS and CDR2 FNYEAQ come from the germline V gene. With V trimmed by 2 bases and J by 5 bases, 6 bases remained unmatched. The CDR3 consists of 14 residues. In nucleotides, the CDR3 is TGTGCCAGCAGCTTAAAGGGGGCTGACGACGAGCAGTACTTC. Amino acids: CASSLKGADDEQYF. Together with reference TRBV7-6 and TRBJ2-7, the CDR3 gives the full variable domain: GAGVSQSPRYKVTKRGQDVALRCDPISGHVSLYWYRQALGQGPEFLTYFNYEAQQDKSGLPNDRFSAERPEGSISTLTIQRTEQRDSAMYRCASSLKGADDEQYFGPGTRLTVT.

V gene TRBV28 combines with J gene TRBJ2-7, with a tentative D call TRBD1 (6 bases). Trimming cost V 1 base and J 2 bases, with 15 bases left between them. CDR3 size: 16 residues. Per germline, CDR1 MDHEN and CDR2 SYDVKM. CDR3 bases: TGTGCCAGCAGTTTATTAACTGGGGGCATCCCCTACGAGCAGTACTTC. Translated, it gives CASSLLTGGIPYEQYF. The full variable domain, in which reference TRBV28 and TRBJ2-7 provide the parts outside the CDR3, is DVKVTQSSRYLVKRTGEKVFLECVQDMDHENMFWYRQDPGLGLRLIYFSYDVKMKEKGDIPEGYSVSREKKERFSLILESASTNQTSMYLCASSLLTGGIPYEQYFGPGTRLTVT.

The chain has TRBV5-8 and TRBJ2-7; D might be TRBD1 (5 bases). Germline loops: CDR1 SGHTS, CDR2 YDEGEE. The CDR3 has 12 residues. Deletions cut 4 bases from V and 6 bases from J, with 11 bases between. The CDR3 reads CASSPRVGEQYF. The CDR3 DNA reads TGTGCCAGCAGCCCCAGGGTAGGCGAGCAGTACTTC. Full variable domain (outside the CDR3, taken from reference TRBV5-8 and TRBJ2-7): EAGVTQSPTHLIKTRGQQATLRCSPISGHTSVYWYQQALGLGLQFLLWYDEGEERNRGNFPPRFSGRQFPNYSSELNVNALELEDSALYLCASSPRVGEQYFGPGTRLTVT.

This clone was seen a single time. This chain uses TRBV5-6 with TRBJ2-7; TRBD1 matches 7 bases. The CDR3 runs to 14 residues. Germline V gene data show CDR1 as SGHDT and CDR2 as YYEEEE. Germline trimming cut 4 bases from V and 3 bases from J; bases unmatched to any gene: 7. CDR3 DNA sequence: TGTGCCAGCAGCCCCGGACAGGTAAACTACGAGCAGTACTTC. Protein product: CASSPGQVNYEQYF.

The chain is built from TRBV28 and TRBJ1-1, with TRBD1 matching 7 bases. Germline V gene data show CDR1 as MDHEN and CDR2 as SYDVKM. J gave up 1 base and V 5 bases, and 10 bases lay outside the gene matches. This CDR3 region has 16 residues. The CDR3 is CASSVTGQRPNTEAFF. The CDR3 nucleotides read TGTGCCAGCAGTGTTACGGGACAGAGGCCGAACACTGAAGCTTTCTTT.

The V gene is TRBV11-2, the J gene TRBJ2-2; 10 bases are a match to TRBD2. The germline V gene encodes CDR1 SGHAT and CDR2 FQNNGV. The CDR3 length is 15 residues. V shed 5 bases, J shed 6 bases, and the junction held 6 bases outside the gene matches. CDR3 in amino acids: CASSELAGFAGELFF. CDR3 nucleotide sequence: TGTGCCAGCAGCGAACTAGCGGGATTCGCCGGGGAGCTGTTTTTT.

This clone was detected only once. The chain links TRBV27 to TRBJ2-1, with TRBD1 matching over 7 bases. The CDR3 is 14 residues long. V was clipped by 5 bases and J by 2 bases; unmatched bases: 3. Germline values: CDR1 MNHEY, CDR2 SMNVEV (reference sequence). The CDR3 protein is CASSRDRAYNEQFF. Written as DNA, the CDR3 is TGTGCCAGCAGTCGCGACAGGGCCTACAATGAGCAGTTCTTC.

This clone was seen more than once but under ten times. This rearrangement joins TRBV4-1 to TRBJ1-5; D may be TRBD1 (5 bases). The CDR3 loop spans 13 amino acids. V was clipped by 4 bases and J by 5 bases, with 9 bases between them. Germline V CDR1 and CDR2: MGHRA, YSYEKL. The DNA of the CDR3 is TGCGCCAGCAGCCTATCAGGGTATCAGCCCCAGCATTTT. It specifies CASSLSGYQPQHF.

This chain connects TRBV2 to TRBJ2-5, with no clear D. The CDR3 loop spans 14 amino acids. Germline-derived CDR1 and CDR2 are SNHLY and FYNNEI. V was pared by 3 bases and J by 5 bases, with 13 bases between. CDR3 DNA: TGTGCCAGCAGTGAGGCTTTGGTCTGGGAGACCCAGTACTTC. Translated, it gives CASSEALVWETQYF.

The chain recombines TRBV5-5 with TRBJ2-2; 10 positions agree with TRBD2. The germline CDR1 and CDR2 sequences are SGHKS and YYEKEE (reference sequence). The CDR3 runs 16 residues. V was clipped by 0 bases and J by 4 bases; unmatched bases: 3. The CDR3 loop is CASSLAASGGTGELFF. In nucleotides, the CDR3 is TGTGCCAGCAGCTTGGCTGCTAGCGGGGGCACCGGGGAGCTGTTTTTT.

The genes are TRBV19 and TRBJ1-3, with D uncertain. CDR1 is LNHDA and CDR2 is SQIVND in the germline V gene (reference sequence). Trimming removed 7 bases at V and 0 bases at J, with 16 bases between. This CDR3 contains 16 residues. The CDR3 sequence: CASNLGERRSGNTIYF. In nucleotides, the CDR3 is TGTGCCAGTAATCTCGGGGAACGGCGCTCTGGAAACACCATATATTTT.

This CDR3 is CASSLNGALNTGELFF. CDR3 sequence (DNA): TGTGCCAGCAGCTTAAACGGAGCCCTCAACACCGGGGAGCTGTTTTTT. J is TRBJ2-2 and V is TRBV7-3; D call uncertain. CDR3 size: 16 residues. CDR1 and CDR2 from the germline V gene are SGHTA and FQGTGA. Trimming took 1 base from V and 2 from J, leaving 11 bases between them.

This chain links TRBV11-2 with TRBJ2-3, with TRBD2 matching 9 bases. CDR1 SGHAT and CDR2 FQNNGV come from the germline V gene. The V gene end was trimmed by 3 bases and the J gene end by 2 bases; junction bases not matched to a gene: 6. The CDR3 is 16 amino acids. The CDR3 spells CASSFSGLAYTDTQYF. The CDR3 DNA reads as TGTGCCAGCAGCTTCAGCGGACTAGCGTACACAGATACGCAGTATTTT.

The chain carries TRBV7-2 and TRBJ1-2; unclear D gene. The CDR3 runs to 14 residues. Germline V gives CDR1 SGHTA, CDR2 FQGNSA. Trimming shortened V by 0 bases and J by 8 bases, and 13 bases separated the two germline ends. The CDR3 sequence is CASSLAVSPQGYTF. The DNA for the CDR3 is TGTGCCAGCAGCTTAGCAGTGTCTCCCCAGGGCTACACCTTC.

This rearrangement joins TRBV2 to TRBJ1-1, with TRBD1 as a possible D gene (6 bases). V was shortened by 7 bases and J by 4 bases, with 16 bases between the two germline ends. The V gene's germline CDR1 is SNHLY and CDR2 FYNNEI. The CDR3 has 14 residues. CDR3 amino acids: CASKVQGPSTEAFF. CDR3 coding DNA: TGTGCCAGCAAGGTGCAGGGGCCTAGCACTGAAGCTTTCTTT.

This chain connects TRBV7-8 to TRBJ2-7; 8 positions match TRBD1. The length of the CDR3 is 13 residues. V lost 2 bases to trimming and J lost 7 bases; unmatched junction nucleotides: 4. CDR1 SGHVS and CDR2 FQNEAQ come from the germline V gene. In DNA, the CDR3 is TGTGCCAGCAGCTTAAGACAGGGGTGGGAGCAGTACTTC. It translates to CASSLRQGWEQYF.

This clone came up a few times. The V call is TRBV6-6, the J call TRBJ2-7; TRBD1 is a possible D gene (6 bases). This CDR3 is built from 16 residues. Germline V gene sequence: CDR1 MNHNY, CDR2 SVGAGI (reference sequence). Trimming took off 5 bases at V and 2 bases at J, with 19 bases between the two ends. The CDR3 bases are TGTGCCAGCAGTACCACCCACAGGGAACTTGCCTACGAGCAGTACTTC. Residues: CASSTTHRELAYEQYF.

This clone showed up just once. The chain combines TRBV10-3 with TRBJ2-2; 7 bases agree with TRBD1. CDR3 length: 18 amino acids. Germline CDR1 is ENHRY and CDR2 is SYGVKD. V shed 10 bases, J shed 0 bases, and the junction held 17 bases outside the gene matches. The CDR3 bases are TGTGCCAGTACAACAGGGGAAAGAATCAAGGCGAACACCGGGGAGCTGTTTTTT. As protein: CASTTGERIKANTGELFF.

The genes are TRBV4-1 and TRBJ1-6, with D uncertain. The CDR3 consists of 14 residues. The germline gives CDR1 MGHRA, CDR2 YSYEKL. Trimming cost V 1 base and J 9 bases, with 10 bases left between them. The CDR3 loop is CASSQVLSSSPLHF. In DNA form, the CDR3 reads TGCGCCAGCAGCCAAGTATTATCCAGTTCACCCCTCCACTTT.

The V gene is TRBV5-4, the J gene TRBJ1-4; a weak D match, TRBD1 (6 bases). Germline V gene data show CDR1 as SGHNT and CDR2 as YYREEE (reference sequence). Trimming took 0 bases from V and 7 from J, leaving 7 bases between them. This CDR3 has 13 amino acids. CDR3 residues: CASSLGTVEKLFF. CDR3 DNA: TGTGCCAGCAGCTTGGGGACAGTTGAAAAACTGTTTTTT. Together with reference TRBV5-4 and TRBJ1-4, the CDR3 gives the full variable domain: ETGVTQSPTHLIKTRGQQVTLRCSSQSGHNTVSWYQQALGQGPQFIFQYYREEENGRGNFPPRFSGLQFPNYSSELNVNALELDDSALYLCASSLGTVEKLFFGSGTQLSVL.